The 21 T cell receptor beta chains reported below all come from one sample, sequenced in a study of T cell responses to AZD1222 COVID-19 vaccine (dated by TCRdb to about 2021). Library creation used the immunoSEQ multiplex PCR assay. In its TCRdb copy, this immuneACCESS table keeps in-frame sequences only and misses some clones. Where compared with another copy, unresolved V genes explain less than half of these, and the others have no known cause. A total of fewer than 150,000 clones appear in this sample, 90% to 95% of them only once. 6% to 7.5% of the sample is taken by the ten largest. What this sample's time point label stands for: about 28 days (+/-7) after the second vaccine dose. The sample here was peripheral blood, taken 28 days after the second AZD1222 dose. The receptors come from an adult who received the AZD1222 COVID-19 vaccine.

The chain carries TRBV30 and TRBJ2-1; 15 bases match TRBD2. Germline assignment: CDR1 GTSNPN and CDR2 SVGIG (reference sequence). This CDR3 contains 20 residues. V gave up 3 bases and J gave up 7 bases; unmatched junction bases: 19. The CDR3 spells CAWRVVRTSGGAGFGNEQFF. In DNA, the CDR3 is TGTGCCTGGAGAGTAGTCCGGACTAGCGGGGGGGCCGGATTCGGAAATGAGCAGTTCTTC. Filled out from reference TRBV30 and TRBJ2-1, the complete variable domain reads SQTIHQWPATLVQPVGSPLSLECTVEGTSNPNLYWYRQAAGRGLQLLFYSVGIGQISSEVPQNLSASRPQDRQFILSSKKLLLSDSGFYLCAWRVVRTSGGAGFGNEQFFGPGTRLTVL.

This chain links TRBV14 with TRBJ2-3, with D perhaps TRBD1 or TRBD2 (5 bases each). Germline V gene data show CDR1 as SGHDN and CDR2 as FVKESK. V was pared by 1 base and J by 6 bases, with 20 bases between. The CDR3 extends over 17 amino acids. The CDR3 bases are TGTGCCAGCAGCCAAGTCCATGGACTCCAGGGTGGGGATACGCAGTATTTT. Translated: CASSQVHGLQGGDTQYF.

The rearrangement links TRBV7-3 to TRBJ2-2; no firm D call. From germline, CDR1 is SGHTA and CDR2 FQGTGA. Trimming cost V 1 base and J 5 bases, with 14 bases left between them. The CDR3 spans 16 residues. The CDR3 spells CASSLKADAETGELFF. The CDR3 DNA reads as TGTGCCAGCAGCTTAAAGGCCGACGCGGAAACCGGGGAGCTGTTTTTT. Using reference TRBV7-3 and TRBJ2-2 for the parts outside the CDR3, the full variable domain is GAGVSQTPSNKVTEKGKYVELRCDPISGHTALYWYRQSLGQGPEFLIYFQGTGAADDSGLPNDRFFAVRPEGSVSTLKIQRTERGDSAVYLCASSLKADAETGELFFGEGSRLTVL.

V is TRBV12-3 or TRBV12-4 and J is TRBJ2-1, with D possibly matching TRBD2 (6 bases). The CDR3 is 12 amino acids. V dropped 6 bases and J dropped 10 bases, with 13 bases sitting between them. The CDR3 DNA reads as TGTGCCAGCAGCCCCGGGACTGTCGAGCAGTTCTTC. It translates to CASSPGTVEQFF.

J is TRBJ1-2 and V is TRBV19; 8 bases match TRBD1. Losses at the gene ends were 2 bases for V and 8 bases for J; bases not matched to a gene: 10. This CDR3 is built from 15 residues. CDR1 and CDR2 from the germline V gene are LNHDA and SQIVND (reference sequence). CDR3 bases: TGTGCCAGTAGTATATTTACAGGGGGAGTGTACGGCTACACCTTC. Its translation is CASSIFTGGVYGYTF. The entire variable domain, with the rest obtained from reference TRBV19 and TRBJ1-2, is as follows: DGGITQSPKYLFRKEGQNVTLSCEQNLNHDAMYWYRQDPGQGLRLIYYSQIVNDFQKGDIAEGYSVSREKKESFPLTVTSAQKNPTAFYLCASSIFTGGVYGYTFGSGTRLTVV.

The chain has TRBV5-4 and TRBJ2-5; 7 bases match TRBD2. Germline CDR1 SGHNT, CDR2 YYREEE (reference sequence). The CDR3 spans 15 residues. Losses at the gene ends were 5 bases for V and 0 bases for J; bases not matched to a gene: 7. The CDR3 is CASRGRARNQETQYF. The CDR3 DNA is TGTGCCAGCAGGGGGAGGGCCAGGAACCAAGAGACCCAGTACTTC.

The rearrangement joins TRBV7-2 to TRBJ2-7; D is uncertain. Trimming pared 3 bases from V and 6 bases from J, leaving 15 bases between. Germline V CDR1 and CDR2: SGHTA, FQGNSA. The CDR3 is made up of 14 amino acids. In DNA, the CDR3 is TGTGCCAGCAGCTTTGGGCAGGAGCTCTCCGAGCAGTACTTC. Protein sequence: CASSFGQELSEQYF.

This clone came up once. CDR3 residues: CASSGYGGRTDYGYTF. In DNA, the CDR3 is TGTGCCAGCAGTGGATATGGCGGCAGGACGGACTATGGCTACACCTTC. The rearrangement links TRBV7-2 to TRBJ1-2; no definite D call. Per germline, CDR1 SGHTA and CDR2 FQGNSA. This CDR3 is built from 16 residues. Trimming removed 6 bases from V and 3 bases from J, with 20 bases in between.

The gene calls are TRBV3-1 (or the pseudogene TRBV3-2) and TRBJ2-2; TRBD1 is a possible D gene (6 bases). The CDR3 length is 16 residues. V was cut by 4 bases and J by 0 bases, with 12 bases left in between. Germline V gives CDR1 LGHDT, CDR2 YNNKEL (reference sequence). The CDR3 coding sequence is TGTGCCAGCAGCCCCCACGGACAGACGAACACCGGGGAGCTGTTTTTT. Encoded protein: CASSPHGQTNTGELFF.

The V and J genes are TRBV6-5 and TRBJ2-5; maybe TRBD2 (6 bases). Germline loops: CDR1 MNHEY, CDR2 SVGAGI. Trimming left V 2 bases short and J 4 bases short, with 17 bases between. The CDR3 is 16 amino acids. CDR3: CASSYSVTQGGETQYF. In nucleotides, the CDR3 is TGTGCCAGCAGTTACAGTGTGACTCAGGGAGGAGAGACCCAGTACTTC.

V usage is TRBV29-1 and J usage is TRBJ1-1, with no clear D. CDR3 length: 13 residues. Trimming left V 7 bases short and J 0 bases short, with 12 bases between. Germline CDR1 is SQVTM and CDR2 is ANQGSEA. CDR3 nucleotides: TGCAGCGGGAACTCACAGCTGAACACTGAAGCTTTCTTT. Translated, it gives CSGNSQLNTEAFF.

This clone occurred a few times. In DNA, the CDR3 is TGTGCCAGCAGATTCTACACTAGCGGGGGGGTGGTGTTCTTC. It yields the protein CASRFYTSGGVVFF. V gene TRBV7-8 combines with J gene TRBJ2-1, with 13 bases that match TRBD2. With V trimmed by 6 bases and J by 15 bases, 11 bases remained unmatched. Germline CDR1 SGHVS, CDR2 FQNEAQ. The CDR3 totals 14 residues.

This sequence joins TRBV18 and TRBJ1-1, with a weak D call TRBD1 (6 bases). The V end lost 3 bases, the J end lost 10 bases, and 15 bases lay between the germline ends. The CDR3 extends over 13 amino acids. Germline CDR1 reads KGHSH; CDR2 reads LQKENI. The CDR3 nucleotides are TGTGCCAGCTCACCGACATCAGGGGAAATAGCTTTCTTT. This translates into CASSPTSGEIAFF.

This clone appeared a single time. CDR3: CASSPPGGQGSSPLHF. In DNA, the CDR3 is TGTGCCAGCTCACCTCCGGGGGGACAGGGGAGTTCACCCCTCCACTTT. The rearrangement joins TRBV18 to TRBJ1-6; TRBD1 matches at 10 bases. The CDR3 spans 16 residues. After removal of 3 bases from V and 9 bases from J, the junction contained 8 bases not matched to a gene. Looked up from germline, CDR1 is KGHSH and CDR2 is LQKENI.

The rearrangement links TRBV7-9 to TRBJ1-2; no reliable D call. Germline loops: CDR1 SEHNR, CDR2 FQNEAQ (reference sequence). The CDR3 consists of 14 residues. Trimming took off 2 bases at V and 5 bases at J, with 12 bases between the two ends. The CDR3 is CASSLNSALYGYTF. DNA of the CDR3: TGTGCCAGCAGCTTAAATTCGGCATTATATGGCTACACCTTC.

The chain couples TRBV2 to TRBJ1-6, with unresolved D. The CDR3 contains 13 residues. With 7 bases removed from V and 0 bases from J, the gap between germline ends came to 4 bases. Per the germline V gene, CDR1 is SNHLY and CDR2 is FYNNEI. CDR3 in amino acids: CASTDSYNSPLHF. CDR3 DNA sequence: TGTGCCAGCACGGACTCCTATAATTCACCCCTCCACTTT.

J is TRBJ2-3 and V is TRBV24-1; 10 nucleotides align to TRBD1. V lost 2 bases to trimming and J lost 5 bases; unmatched junction nucleotides: 3. Germline V CDR1 and CDR2: KGHDR, SFDVKD. The CDR3 covers 15 residues. CDR3 residues: CATSDWDRGRDTQYF. CDR3 nucleotide sequence: TGTGCCACCAGTGATTGGGACAGGGGTAGAGATACGCAGTATTTT.

This chain uses TRBV5-1 with TRBJ1-1; D unclear. Germline CDR1 reads SGHRS; CDR2 reads YFSETQ. Trimming removed 5 bases from V and 1 base from J, with 12 bases in between. The CDR3 runs to 14 residues. This CDR3 is CASRVFLANTEAFF. The CDR3 nucleotides are TGCGCCAGCAGGGTATTCTTAGCGAACACTGAAGCTTTCTTT.

This chain joins TRBV9 and TRBJ1-6; D may be TRBD1 (6 bases). Germline V CDR1 and CDR2: SGDLS, YYNGEE. Trimming left V 4 bases short and J 5 bases short, with 16 bases between. CDR3 length: 16 residues. The CDR3 sequence: CASSLDSRPNNSPLHF. CDR3 nucleotide sequence: TGTGCCAGCAGCCTGGACAGCCGACCCAATAATTCACCCCTCCACTTT.

V gene TRBV10-3 combines with J gene TRBJ2-7, with unresolved D. The CDR3 is 12 amino acids. Germline V gene lookup returns CDR1 ENHRY and CDR2 SYGVKD. V was pared by 4 bases and J by 5 bases, with 9 bases between. CDR3 coding DNA: TGTGCCATCAGTGGCCAGGCCGACGAGCAGTACTTC. Encoded protein: CAISGQADEQYF.

The CDR3 nucleotides are TGTGCCAGCAGTCGACAGGGTCTTGGCTACACCTTC. It encodes CASSRQGLGYTF. This chain uses TRBV28 with TRBJ1-2; 7 positions match TRBD1. This CDR3 is 12 amino acids long. Trimming took 5 bases from V and 7 from J; bases not matched to a gene: 4. Germline-derived CDR1 and CDR2 are MDHEN and SYDVKM.